One sample yielded the 11 T cell receptor beta chains listed below, sequenced in a study of cytomegalovirus exposure and HLA in healthy donors (dated by TCRdb to about 2017). Library creation used the immunoSEQ multiplex PCR assay. For the multiplex PCR, a mixture combining 60 forward primers for TCR Vbeta segments and 13 reverse primers for TCR Jbeta segments was used. TCRdb mirrors the immuneACCESS table, restricted to in-frame sequences. Some clones are absent from its copies; in checked studies, under half trace to an unresolved V gene, and the reason for the others is unknown. This sample is represented by 150,000 to 200,000 clones; 84% of them were singletons. Approximately 6.5% of the sample belongs to the ten largest clones. The specimen sequenced was PBMCs. The receptors here all came from a man in his fifties in good health and CMV-seropositive.

The chain couples TRBV27 to TRBJ1-1, with D possibly matching TRBD1 (5 bases). V was cut by 3 bases and J by 10 bases, with 12 bases left in between. The germline V gene has CDR1 MNHEY and CDR2 SMNVEV (reference sequence). This CDR3 comprises 12 residues. The CDR3 region has the DNA TGTGCCAGCAGTTTCGGGGGACGGGTAGCTTTCTTT. Its translation: CASSFGGRVAFF.

This clone came up once. This chain uses TRBV30 with TRBJ1-1; D might be TRBD1 (6 bases). The CDR3 runs 12 residues. Deletions cut 2 bases from V and 4 bases from J, with 8 bases between. In germline, CDR1 is GTSNPN, CDR2 SVGIG (reference sequence). CDR3 residues: CAWSQGGTEAFF. The DNA for the CDR3 is TGTGCCTGGAGTCAAGGGGGCACTGAAGCTTTCTTT. Variable domain in full (rest from reference TRBV30 and TRBJ1-1): SQTIHQWPATLVQPVGSPLSLECTVEGTSNPNLYWYRQAAGRGLQLLFYSVGIGQISSEVPQNLSASRPQDRQFILSSKKLLLSDSGFYLCAWSQGGTEAFFGQGTRLTVV.

A few counts support this clone. The chain joins TRBV7-7 to TRBJ2-1; possibly TRBD2 for D (6 bases). CDR1 is SSHAT and CDR2 is FNYEAQ in the germline V gene (reference sequence). The ends were cut back, 1 base at V and 9 bases at J, with 13 bases in the middle. The CDR3 runs to 14 residues. The CDR3 DNA sequence: TGTGCCAGCAGCTTAGTGCACCAGGGAGGTGAGCAGTTCTTC. This gives the protein CASSLVHQGGEQFF.

The sample holds one count of this clone. The chain carries TRBV2 and TRBJ1-2; tentatively, D is TRBD1 (6 bases). V lost 5 bases, J lost 2 bases, and 9 bases lay in between. Germline values: CDR1 SNHLY, CDR2 FYNNEI. The CDR3 is made up of 13 amino acids. The CDR3 DNA follows: TGTGCCAGCAGTCGGGACACCAACTATGGCTACACCTTC. Protein sequence: CASSRDTNYGYTF.

The gene calls are TRBV19 and TRBJ2-1; 14 bases line up with TRBD2. The V and J ends lost 10 bases and 2 bases, in that order; junction bases with no gene match: 7. The CDR3 consists of 16 residues. CDR1 is LNHDA and CDR2 is SQIVND in the germline V gene (reference sequence). This CDR3 reads CATGTSGSPAYNEQFF. CDR3 sequence (DNA): TGTGCCACCGGGACTAGCGGGAGCCCCGCCTACAATGAGCAGTTCTTC.

The rearrangement joins TRBV18 to TRBJ2-7; 7 positions match TRBD1. CDR1 and CDR2 from the germline V gene are KGHSH and LQKENI. The CDR3 runs 15 residues. The V segment lost 5 bases and the J segment 2 bases; nucleotides outside the gene matches: 9. CDR3 nucleotides: TGTGCCAGCTCAACATGGGACAGTTTGACCTACGAGCAGTACTTC. It codes for CASSTWDSLTYEQYF.

The CDR3 spells CASSQASGAHNEQFF. CDR3 coding DNA: TGCGCCAGCAGCCAGGCTAGCGGGGCCCACAATGAGCAGTTCTTC. The chain combines TRBV5-1 with TRBJ2-1; TRBD2 matches 9 bases. CDR1 and CDR2 (germline): SGHRS, YFSETQ. J was trimmed by 5 bases and V by 4 bases; bases with no gene match: 7. The CDR3 runs 15 residues.

The chain couples TRBV5-1 to TRBJ1-1, with 7 nucleotides matching TRBD1. Trimming removed 4 bases from V and 1 base from J; junction bases left unmatched: 4. Per the germline V gene, CDR1 is SGHRS and CDR2 is YFSETQ. This CDR3 contains 14 residues. This CDR3 reads CASSAGQPNTEAFF. The CDR3 DNA sequence: TGCGCCAGCAGCGCGGGACAGCCGAACACTGAAGCTTTCTTT.

J is TRBJ2-3 and V is TRBV18; D not resolved. Between the trimmed V and J ends, which lost 2 bases and 3 bases, there was a span of 6 bases. Germline V gene lookup returns CDR1 KGHSH and CDR2 LQKENI. The CDR3 contains 13 residues. CDR3 coding DNA: TGTGCCAGCTCACCAGGGCAAACAGATACGCAGTATTTT. Protein product: CASSPGQTDTQYF. The full variable domain, with the rest looked up from reference TRBV18 and TRBJ2-3, is NAGVMQNPRHLVRRRGQEARLRCSPMKGHSHVYWYRQLPEEGLKFMVYLQKENIIDESGMPKERFSAEFPKEGPSILRIQQVVRGDSAAYFCASSPGQTDTQYFGPGTRLTVL.

The chain combines TRBV19 with TRBJ1-2; 8 nucleotides align to TRBD1. The CDR3 contains 15 residues. CDR1 and CDR2 (germline): LNHDA, SQIVND (reference sequence). V lost 6 bases, J lost 4 bases, and 10 bases stayed unmatched. CDR3 DNA: TGTGCCAGTAGGGACGACAGGGGAATGAGCTATGGCTACACCTTC. Translated, it gives CASRDDRGMSYGYTF.

In its sample, this clone was seen a few times. The J gene is TRBJ1-6, the V gene TRBV5-1; D may be TRBD1 (5 bases). This CDR3 is built from 16 residues. Trimming stripped 2 bases from V and 4 bases from J, with 13 bases between. CDR1 is SGHRS, CDR2 YFSETQ, per germline. As DNA, the CDR3 is TGCGCCAGCAGCTTTGAGACAGTCGGGTATAATTCACCCCTCCACTTT. It yields the protein CASSFETVGYNSPLHF.